These 24 T cell receptor beta chains were sequenced from one sample in a study of shared clonotypes between healthy human individuals. TCRdb's copy holds only in-frame clones and misses some; the assay was immunoSEQ multiplex PCR. The sample records around 2.5 million clones, 80% to 95% being singletons. Source material: naive CD4+ T cells from PBMCs. Indicated subset: CD45RA+ positively selected. These receptors came from a man aged 18 to 30 in good health. Some clones in this sample may be carry-over from other donors' samples.

V is TRBV6-6 and J is TRBJ2-1; D perhaps matches TRBD2 (6 bases). CDR1 and CDR2 from the germline V gene are MNHNY and SVGAGI (reference sequence). The CDR3 runs to 16 residues. V was clipped by 6 bases and J by 2 bases, with 17 bases between them. The CDR3 coding sequence is TGTGCCAGCAGCCCTCGGGGGAGCGGTCCCTACAATGAGCAGTTCTTC. This codes for CASSPRGSGPYNEQFF.

The chain links TRBV21-1 to TRBJ2-1; the table calls TRBD2, which could not be checked here. TRBV21-1 is a known pseudogene. This CDR3 is 14 amino acids long. The CDR3 DNA reads as TGTGCCAGCAGCAGACCAACTAGCGACGATGAGCAGTTCTTC. Translation: CASSRPTSDDEQFF.

The chain employs TRBV28 and TRBJ2-7, with 7 nucleotides matching TRBD2. Germline CDR1 is MDHEN and CDR2 is SYDVKM. V shed 4 bases and J 3 bases; nucleotides not matched to a gene: 3. This CDR3 has 13 residues. CDR3 DNA sequence: TGTGCCAGCAGTTACGGACTAGTCTACGAGCAGTACTTC. It codes for CASSYGLVYEQYF.

This chain joins TRBV10-3 and TRBJ2-1, with D possibly being TRBD2 (6 bases). The CDR3 has 16 residues. V was clipped by 0 bases and J by 0 bases, with 9 bases between them. Germline loops: CDR1 ENHRY, CDR2 SYGVKD. CDR3 loop: CAISESIAASYNEQFF. The DNA of the CDR3 is TGTGCCATCAGTGAGTCTATAGCGGCCTCCTACAATGAGCAGTTCTTC.

The V gene is TRBV28, the J gene TRBJ1-2; 7 bases agree with TRBD1. V lost 5 bases and J lost 6; bases outside the gene matches: 0. The CDR3 contains 11 residues. Per the germline V gene, CDR1 is MDHEN and CDR2 is SYDVKM. The CDR3 nucleotides read TGTGCCAGCAGTACAGGGGATGGCTACACCTTC. Its protein product is CASSTGDGYTF.

The chain carries TRBV28 and TRBJ1-2, with a weak D call TRBD1 (5 bases). CDR1 and CDR2 from the germline V gene are MDHEN and SYDVKM. V lost 10 bases and J 5 bases, leaving 20 bases between the germline ends. This CDR3 spans 14 amino acids. Here the CDR3 DNA reads TGTGCCACTCAAGGGCCTTCTAGGGGATATGGCTACACCTTC. Its protein product is CATQGPSRGYGYTF.

The chain employs TRBV6-6 and TRBJ1-2; D gene uncertain. This CDR3 has 15 residues. V was shortened by 4 bases and J by 3 bases, with 15 bases between the two germline ends. Germline V gives CDR1 MNHNY, CDR2 SVGAGI (reference sequence). As DNA, the CDR3 is TGTGCCAGCAGTTTGGCTTCCCCCACGGACTATGGCTACACCTTC. Encoded protein: CASSLASPTDYGYTF.

This clone was detected once. The identical CDR3 is also encoded by other nucleotide sequences in the sample. This rearrangement joins TRBV7-3 to TRBJ2-3, with D perhaps TRBD2 (6 bases). Trimming stripped 5 bases from V and 6 bases from J, with 6 bases between. Germline V gene data show CDR1 as SGHTA and CDR2 as FQGTGA. The CDR3 runs 11 residues. The CDR3 nucleotides read TGTGCCAGCAGCGGGGGGGATACGCAGTATTTT. Translated, it gives CASSGGDTQYF.

The chain joins TRBV19 to TRBJ1-5, with D possibly matching TRBD1 (5 bases). The CDR3 contains 13 residues. Trimming took off 7 bases at V and 6 bases at J, with 13 bases between the two ends. From germline, CDR1 is LNHDA and CDR2 SQIVND (reference sequence). The CDR3: CASNPRGGQPQHF. In nucleotides, the CDR3 is TGTGCCAGTAATCCCCGGGGGGGTCAGCCCCAGCATTTT.

The gene calls are TRBV27 and TRBJ1-5; a possible D gene is TRBD1 (5 bases). Germline loops: CDR1 MNHEY, CDR2 SMNVEV (reference sequence). CDR3 length: 17 amino acids. The germline V and J ends were trimmed by 6 bases and 0 bases, with 18 bases remaining between them. The CDR3: CASRPRGTIFSNQPQHF. The CDR3 DNA follows: TGTGCCAGCAGACCAAGAGGGACCATCTTTAGCAATCAGCCCCAGCATTTT.

The chain couples TRBV11-2 to TRBJ2-7; D assignment may be TRBD1 or TRBD2 (5 bases each). From germline, CDR1 is SGHAT and CDR2 FQNNGV. V was shortened by 2 bases and J by 5 bases, with 22 bases between the two germline ends. This CDR3 is 17 amino acids long. CDR3 DNA sequence: TGTGCCAGCAGCTTAAAAGAGGTGGGGCTAGCTTTCGACGAGCAGTACTTC. Its translation: CASSLKEVGLAFDEQYF.

The rearrangement links TRBV30 to TRBJ1-1; 8 bases align to TRBD1. The V gene end was trimmed by 4 bases and the J gene end by 5 bases; junction bases not matched to a gene: 21. The CDR3 has 18 amino acids. CDR1 is GTSNPN, CDR2 SVGIG, per germline (reference sequence). CDR3: CAWTRLGVSGGAGTEAFF. CDR3 nucleotides: TGTGCCTGGACGAGACTAGGGGTGTCAGGGGGCGCGGGGACTGAAGCTTTCTTT.

The CDR3, as DNA: TGTGCCAGCAGGTCCCCTTACAGGGACCCTCAGCCCCAGCATTTT. The encoded protein is CASRSPYRDPQPQHF. V and J are TRBV6-1 and TRBJ1-5; the D gene is possibly TRBD1 (6 bases). V was trimmed by 6 bases and J by 6 bases, leaving 18 bases between them. This CDR3 spans 15 amino acids. Per germline, CDR1 MNHNS and CDR2 SASEGT.

The chain carries TRBV5-1 and TRBJ2-1; the D is unclear. Germline V gives CDR1 SGHRS, CDR2 YFSETQ. This CDR3 spans 14 amino acids. Trimming stripped 1 base from V and 3 bases from J, with 8 bases between. The CDR3 sequence: CASSLYRGYNEQFF. The DNA for the CDR3 is TGCGCCAGCAGCTTGTACAGAGGCTACAATGAGCAGTTCTTC.

This chain joins TRBV6-1 and TRBJ1-2; 7 nucleotides match TRBD1. The V segment lost 1 base and the J segment 7 bases; nucleotides outside the gene matches: 6. Germline CDR1 is MNHNS and CDR2 is SASEGT. The CDR3 has 14 residues. CDR3: CASSEGTGLSGYTF. CDR3 coding DNA: TGTGCCAGCAGTGAAGGGACAGGCCTCTCTGGCTACACCTTC.

The gene calls are TRBV13 and TRBJ2-7; TRBD2 is a possible D gene (7 bases). The CDR3 has 18 amino acids. Per germline, CDR1 PRHDT and CDR2 FYEKMQ (reference sequence). Between the trimmed V and J ends, which lost 0 bases and 2 bases, there was a span of 20 bases. The CDR3 nucleotides are TGTGCCAGCAGCTTAGGTGGGGGGCTAGCGGCCTTCCCCTACGAGCAGTACTTC. It codes for CASSLGGGLAAFPYEQYF.

The chain employs TRBV6-1 and TRBJ2-7; 7 bases fit TRBD2. J gave up 4 bases and V 6 bases, and 3 bases lay outside the gene matches. This CDR3 comprises 12 residues. Germline values: CDR1 MNHNS, CDR2 SASEGT. CDR3 DNA: TGTGCCAGCAGGCGGGGGTTATACGAGCAGTACTTC. It specifies CASRRGLYEQYF.

The J gene is TRBJ1-5, the V gene TRBV28, with 9 bases aligning to TRBD1. Germline lookup yields CDR1 MDHEN and CDR2 SYDVKM. The length of the CDR3 is 16 residues. Trimming removed 7 bases from V and 0 bases from J; junction bases left unmatched: 7. The CDR3 protein is CASKGQGSLSNQPQHF. DNA for the CDR3: TGTGCCAGCAAGGGACAGGGCAGCCTTAGCAATCAGCCCCAGCATTTT.

The chain links TRBV6-5 to TRBJ2-7; 7 bases line up with TRBD1. V trimming: 8 bases; J trimming: 5 bases; junction bases outside the gene matches: 6. CDR3 length equals 12 residues. The germline CDR1 and CDR2 sequences are MNHEY and SVGAGI. CDR3 DNA sequence: TGTGCCAGCCGAGGACAGGTTAACGAGCAGTACTTC. It is translated as CASRGQVNEQYF.

The chain links TRBV7-9 to TRBJ1-3; 7 bases agree with TRBD1. The germline V gene has CDR1 SEHNR and CDR2 FQNEAQ (reference sequence). The length of the CDR3 is 14 residues. V gave up 4 bases and J gave up 2 bases; unmatched junction bases: 2. The CDR3 protein is CASSSDRTGNTIYF. In DNA form, the CDR3 reads TGTGCCAGCAGCTCGGACAGGACTGGAAACACCATATATTTT.

Only a few counts were recorded for this clone. The chain joins TRBV5-1 to TRBJ1-1; TRBD1 aligns across 10 bases. V was pared by 4 bases and J by 8 bases, with 5 bases of the junction left unmatched. Germline CDR1 and CDR2: SGHRS and YFSETQ. This CDR3 has 13 amino acids. The CDR3 protein is CASSNGQGGEAFF. CDR3 nucleotides: TGCGCCAGCAGCAACGGACAGGGGGGAGAAGCTTTCTTT. Using reference TRBV5-1 and TRBJ1-1 for the parts outside the CDR3, the full variable domain is KAGVTQTPRYLIKTRGQQVTLSCSPISGHRSVSWYQQTPGQGLQFLFEYFSETQRNKGNFPGRFSGRQFSNSRSEMNVSTLELGDSALYLCASSNGQGGEAFFGQGTRLTVV.

The rearrangement joins TRBV6-1 to TRBJ1-5; TRBD1 is a possible D gene (6 bases). Germline V gives CDR1 MNHNS, CDR2 SASEGT. The CDR3 extends over 15 amino acids. V lost 8 bases, J lost 2 bases, and 16 bases lay in between. In DNA form, the CDR3 reads TGTGCCAGCCTCCAGGGGTCTTTTGGCAATCAGCCCCAGCATTTT. Translation: CASLQGSFGNQPQHF.

This clone was observed a handful of times. The chain joins TRBV4-1 to TRBJ1-1, with D maybe TRBD1 (6 bases). Germline CDR1 MGHRA, CDR2 YSYEKL. The CDR3 runs 18 residues. Between the trimmed V and J ends, which lost 0 bases and 7 bases, there was a span of 24 bases. The CDR3 loop is CASSQDRAGHLFTGEAFF. In DNA, the CDR3 is TGCGCCAGCAGCCAAGATCGCGCGGGACACCTATTTACCGGTGAAGCTTTCTTT.

CDR3 bases: TGTGCCAGCAGCTCAGTGGGCGGGAGCTCCTACGAGCAGTACTTC. Translated, it gives CASSSVGGSSYEQYF. V usage is TRBV7-9 and J usage is TRBJ2-7; 7 bases map to TRBD2. This CDR3 comprises 15 residues. Germline CDR1 is SEHNR and CDR2 is FQNEAQ (reference sequence). Germline trimming cut 4 bases from V and 0 bases from J; bases unmatched to any gene: 6. The whole variable domain, filled in from reference TRBV7-9 and TRBJ2-7, reads DTGVSQNPRHKITKRGQNVTFRCDPISEHNRLYWYRQTLGQGPEFLTYFQNEAQLEKSRLLSDRFSAERPKGSFSTLEIQRTEQGDSAMYLCASSSVGGSSYEQYFGPGTRLTVT.